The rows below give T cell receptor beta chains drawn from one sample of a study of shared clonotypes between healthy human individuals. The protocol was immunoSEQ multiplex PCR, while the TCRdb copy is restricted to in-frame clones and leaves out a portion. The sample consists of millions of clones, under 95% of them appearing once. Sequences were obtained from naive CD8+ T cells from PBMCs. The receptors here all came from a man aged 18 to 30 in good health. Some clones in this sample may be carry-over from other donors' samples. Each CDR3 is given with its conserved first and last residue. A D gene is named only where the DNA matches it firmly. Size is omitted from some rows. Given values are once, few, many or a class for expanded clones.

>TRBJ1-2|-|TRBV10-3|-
CAISESKERVYGYTF
TGTGCCATCAGTGAGTCCAAGGAAAGGGTCTATGGCTACACCTTC
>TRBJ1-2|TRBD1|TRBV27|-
CASRVQGTANYGYTF
TGTGCCAGCAGGGTACAGGGGACGGCGAACTATGGCTACACCTTC
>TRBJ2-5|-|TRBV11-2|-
CASSLPGSTETQYF
TGTGCCAGCAGCTTACCGGGATCAACCGAGACCCAGTACTTC
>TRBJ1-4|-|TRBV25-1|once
CASSPGDEKLFF
TGTGCCAGCAGCCCCGGGGATGAAAAACTGTTTTTT
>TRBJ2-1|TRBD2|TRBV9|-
CASSASGRGDEQFF
TGTGCCAGCAGCGCCAGCGGGAGGGGAGATGAGCAGTTCTTC
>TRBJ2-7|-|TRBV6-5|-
CASSYQDSDREQYF
TGTGCCAGCAGTTACCAGGACTCCGACAGGGAGCAGTACTTC
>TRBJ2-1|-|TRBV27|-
CASSQGYNEQFF
TGTGCCAGCAGTCAGGGATACAATGAGCAGTTCTTC
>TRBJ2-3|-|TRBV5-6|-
CASSSVAASTDTQYF
TGTGCCAGCAGCTCAGTAGCGGCGAGCACAGATACGCAGTATTTT
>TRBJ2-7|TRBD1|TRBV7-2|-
CASSLRDSYSYEQYF
TGTGCCAGCAGCCTCCGGGACAGTTACTCCTACGAGCAGTACTTC
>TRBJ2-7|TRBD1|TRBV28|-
CASTLDRGVYYEQYF
TGTGCCAGCACCCTCGACAGGGGGGTTTACTACGAGCAGTACTTC
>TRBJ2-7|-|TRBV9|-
CASSVSSPSYEQYF
TGTGCCAGCAGCGTATCGAGCCCGTCCTACGAGCAGTACTTC
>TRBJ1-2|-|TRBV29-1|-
CSAQWAKTDGYTF
TGCAGCGCCCAATGGGCCAAAACGGACGGCTACACCTTC
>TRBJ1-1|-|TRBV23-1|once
CASSQSSRQAFF
TGCGCCAGCAGTCAATCGTCCAGGCAAGCTTTCTTT
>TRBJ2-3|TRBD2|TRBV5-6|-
CASSLGRAGVKDTQYF
TGTGCCAGCAGCTTAGGGCGGGCGGGAGTGAAAGATACGCAGTATTTT
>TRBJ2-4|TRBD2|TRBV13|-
CASSSRGEAKNIQYF
TGTGCCAGCAGCTCTCGGGGGGAAGCCAAAAACATTCAGTACTTC
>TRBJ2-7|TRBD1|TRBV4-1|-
CASSRPGQGPYEQYF
TGCGCCAGCAGCCGGCCGGGACAGGGCCCCTACGAGCAGTACTTC
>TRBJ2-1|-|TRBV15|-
CATSRDAPGNEQFF
TGTGCCACCAGCAGAGACGCCCCGGGGAATGAGCAGTTCTTC
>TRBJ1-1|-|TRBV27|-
CASSLWAGLNEAFF
TGTGCCAGCAGTTTATGGGCAGGGCTTAATGAAGCTTTCTTT
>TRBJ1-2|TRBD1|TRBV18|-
CASSPPRQGVGGYTF
TGTGCCAGCTCACCTCCGAGACAGGGGGTTGGTGGCTACACCTTC
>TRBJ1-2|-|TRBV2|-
CASSVVARIDNYGYTF
TGTGCCAGCAGTGTAGTGGCCAGGATCGACAACTATGGCTACACCTTC
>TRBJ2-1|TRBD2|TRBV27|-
CASSIGLAGISYQFF
TGTGCCAGCAGTATAGGACTAGCGGGGATTTCTTATCAGTTCTTC
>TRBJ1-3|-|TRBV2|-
CAGQMGFSGNTIYF
TGTGCCGGACAAATGGGGTTCTCTGGAAACACCATATATTTT
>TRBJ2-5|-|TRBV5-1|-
CASSGGVEETQYF
TGCGCCAGCAGCGGCGGGGTTGAGGAGACCCAGTACTTC
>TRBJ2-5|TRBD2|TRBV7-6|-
CASSLVASGRNQETQYF
TGTGCCAGCAGCTTAGTCGCTAGCGGGAGGAACCAAGAGACCCAGTACTTC
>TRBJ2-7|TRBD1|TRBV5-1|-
CASSKGQGAGYEQYF
TGCGCCAGCAGCAAGGGACAGGGGGCTGGCTACGAGCAGTACTTC
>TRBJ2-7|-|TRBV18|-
CASSPPNGIDYEQYF
TGTGCCAGCTCACCACCGAACGGGATTGATTACGAGCAGTACTTC
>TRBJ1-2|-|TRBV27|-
CASSGGAYGYTF
TGTGCCAGCAGTGGAGGGGCCTATGGCTACACCTTC
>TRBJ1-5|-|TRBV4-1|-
CASSQDGWVNQPQHF
TGCGCCAGCAGCCAAGATGGGTGGGTTAATCAGCCCCAGCATTTT
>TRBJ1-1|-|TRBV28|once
CASSFIDISGTEAFF
TGTGCCAGCAGTTTTATAGACATTAGTGGCACTGAAGCTTTCTTT
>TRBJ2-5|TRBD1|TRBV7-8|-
CASSLGPTGARETQYF
TGTGCCAGCAGCTTAGGTCCGACAGGGGCAAGGGAGACCCAGTACTTC
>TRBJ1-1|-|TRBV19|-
CASSLTDPMNTEAFF
TGTGCCAGTAGTCTGACAGACCCGATGAACACTGAAGCTTTCTTT
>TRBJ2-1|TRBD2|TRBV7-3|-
CASSLGLAGPSEQFF
TGTGCCAGCAGCCTAGGACTAGCGGGACCTTCTGAGCAGTTCTTC
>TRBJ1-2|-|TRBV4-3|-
CASSQDPPELNNYGYTF
TGCGCCAGCAGCCAAGATCCTCCCGAGCTCAATAACTATGGCTACACCTTC
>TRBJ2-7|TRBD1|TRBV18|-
CASSGTRGQPDSYEQYF
TGTGCCAGCTCAGGGACACGGGGACAGCCCGACTCCTACGAGCAGTACTTC
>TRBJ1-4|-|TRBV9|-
CASSVSGANEKLFF
TGTGCCAGCAGCGTTAGTGGGGCTAATGAAAAACTGTTTTTT
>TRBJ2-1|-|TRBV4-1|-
CASSQDIAPPSYNEQFF
TGCGCCAGCAGCCAAGATATTGCACCGCCGTCCTACAATGAGCAGTTCTTC
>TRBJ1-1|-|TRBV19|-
CASSLPPLRADTEAFF
TGTGCCAGTAGTCTCCCGCCCCTACGGGCAGACACTGAAGCTTTCTTT
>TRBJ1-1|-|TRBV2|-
CASSEFLREGTEAFF
TGTGCCAGCAGTGAATTCCTTCGGGAAGGGACTGAAGCTTTCTTT
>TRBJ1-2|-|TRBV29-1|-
CSVEDRNNYGYTF
TGCAGCGTTGAAGACCGGAACAACTATGGCTACACCTTC
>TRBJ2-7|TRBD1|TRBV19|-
CASSNTRDSSYEQYF
TGTGCCAGTAGTAATACCCGGGACAGCTCCTACGAGCAGTACTTC
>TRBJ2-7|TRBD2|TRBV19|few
CASSMSSGSTYEQYF
TGTGCCAGTAGTATGTCTAGCGGGAGTACATACGAGCAGTACTTC
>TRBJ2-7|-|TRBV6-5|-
CASSGGPSYEQYF
TGTGCCAGCAGTGGAGGGCCATCCTACGAGCAGTACTTC
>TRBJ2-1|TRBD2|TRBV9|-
CASSPSGRSYNEQFF
TGTGCCAGCAGCCCTAGCGGGAGGAGTTACAATGAGCAGTTCTTC
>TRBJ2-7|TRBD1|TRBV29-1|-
CSVRTGGAYEQYF
TGCAGCGTCCGGACAGGGGGCGCCTACGAGCAGTACTTC
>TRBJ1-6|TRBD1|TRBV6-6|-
CASSYLEGAVSPLHF
TGTGCCAGCAGTTACCTTGAGGGGGCCGTTTCACCCCTCCACTTT